This T cell receptor beta chain appears in the sequencing data of a study of CD8+ T cells in alopecia areata. RNA, once extracted, was reverse transcribed into cDNA for use as the sequencing template. Here immunoSEQ multiplex PCR was the method, and the copy in TCRdb shows in-frame clones only, minus some. Among 150,000 to 200,000 clones listed, 50% to 60% were seen once. This clone turned up a few times. Its antigen remains unknown. The CDR3 is 16 amino acids. The V end was cut by 0 bases, the J end by 0 bases, with 9 bases between. The germline V gene has CDR1 SEHNR and CDR2 FQNEAQ (reference sequence). Study outcomes and limitations: Affected scalp, especially in alopecia totalis/universalis, had a higher clonality than normal scalp did. Normal skin contains resident alphabeta T cells, and these are also sequenced in scalp samples.

The receptor comes from a human donor with alopecia areata. The sample was CD4+ T cells sorted from blood, taken at week 0. The genes are TRBV7-9 and TRBJ1-3; no definite D call. In nucleotides, the CDR3 is TGTGCCAGCAGCTTAGCGTATGCCTACTCTGGAAACACCATATATTTT. Its translation is CASSLAYAYSGNTIYF.